This T cell receptor beta chain was retrieved from a study of early T cells in non-severe SARS-CoV-2 infection. Study-wide context: Unsorted whole-blood RNA was sequenced in bulk, leaving chains unpaired.

Researchers tagged individual cDNA molecules with unique molecular identifiers. TCRdb called the 5' RACE reads again in MiXCR, with one record for every CDR3 protein. The table shows roughly 45,000 distinct CDR3 sequences, with more than 5.5% occurring only once. At least ten counts were recorded for this clonotype. Antigen: not known. Study-level points and caveats: CD4 and private specificities were missed by VDJdb matching, which favored anti-spike CD8 responses.

CDR3 length: 14 residues. From germline, CDR1 is DFQATT and CDR2 SNEGSKA (reference sequence). Trimming removed 3 bases from V and 6 bases from J; junction bases left unmatched: 6. The chain is built from TRBV20-1 and TRBJ2-1; TRBD2 matches at 9 bases. The sequence came from an adult who was a healthcare worker with PCR-confirmed SARS-CoV-2 infection or an uninfected control (not recorded which). Sequencing was performed on whole blood, taken at baseline. The CDR3 sequence is CSASVAGVGNEQFF. CDR3 bases: TGCAGTGCTAGTGTAGCGGGAGTAGGCAATGAGCAGTTCTTC.